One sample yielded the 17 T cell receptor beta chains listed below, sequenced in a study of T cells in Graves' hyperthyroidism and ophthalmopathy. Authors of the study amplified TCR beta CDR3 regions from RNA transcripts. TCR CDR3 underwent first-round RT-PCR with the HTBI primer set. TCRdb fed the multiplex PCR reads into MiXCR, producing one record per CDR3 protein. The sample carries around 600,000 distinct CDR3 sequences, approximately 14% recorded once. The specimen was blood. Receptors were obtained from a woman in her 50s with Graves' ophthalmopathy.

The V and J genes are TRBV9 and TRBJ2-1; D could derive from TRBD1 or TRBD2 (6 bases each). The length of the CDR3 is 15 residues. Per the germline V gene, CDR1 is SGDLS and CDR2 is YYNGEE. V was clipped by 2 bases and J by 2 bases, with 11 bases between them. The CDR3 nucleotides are TGTGCCAGCAGCGTCAAGGGGGGCACCTACAATGAGCAGTTCTTC. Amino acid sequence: CASSVKGGTYNEQFF.

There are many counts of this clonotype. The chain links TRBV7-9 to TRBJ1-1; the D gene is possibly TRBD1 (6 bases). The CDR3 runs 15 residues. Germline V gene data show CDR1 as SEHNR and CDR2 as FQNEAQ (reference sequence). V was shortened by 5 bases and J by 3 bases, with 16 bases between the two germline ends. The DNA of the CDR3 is TGTGCCAGCAGCCCGATTGGACAGCTGCACACTGAAGCTTTCTTT. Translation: CASSPIGQLHTEAFF.

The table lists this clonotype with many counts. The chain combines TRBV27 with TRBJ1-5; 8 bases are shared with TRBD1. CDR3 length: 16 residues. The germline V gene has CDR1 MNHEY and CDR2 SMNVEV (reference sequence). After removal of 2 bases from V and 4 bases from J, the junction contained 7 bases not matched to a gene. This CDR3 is CASSLGQGAGNQPQHF. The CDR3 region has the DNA TGTGCCAGCAGTTTAGGGCAGGGGGCTGGTAATCAGCCCCAGCATTTT.

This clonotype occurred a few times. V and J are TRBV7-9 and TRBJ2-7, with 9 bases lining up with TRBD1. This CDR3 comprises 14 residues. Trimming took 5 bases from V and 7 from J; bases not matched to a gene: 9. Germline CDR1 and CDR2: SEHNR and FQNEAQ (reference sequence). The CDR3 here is CASSKPGQGTEQYF. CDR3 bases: TGTGCCAGCAGCAAACCGGGACAGGGTACGGAGCAGTACTTC.

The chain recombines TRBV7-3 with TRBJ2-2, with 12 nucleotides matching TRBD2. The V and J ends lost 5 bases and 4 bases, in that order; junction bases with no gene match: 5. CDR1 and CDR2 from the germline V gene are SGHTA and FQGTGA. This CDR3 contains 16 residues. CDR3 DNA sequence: TGTGCCAGCAGCCCTACTAGCGGGAGGCTCACCGGGGAGCTGTTTTTT. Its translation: CASSPTSGRLTGELFF.

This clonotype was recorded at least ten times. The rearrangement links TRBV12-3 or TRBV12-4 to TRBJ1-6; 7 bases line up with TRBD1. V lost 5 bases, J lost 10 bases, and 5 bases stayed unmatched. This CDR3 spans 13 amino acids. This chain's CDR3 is CASSQTGKSPLHF. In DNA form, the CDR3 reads TGTGCCAGCAGTCAGACAGGGAAGTCACCCCTCCACTTT.

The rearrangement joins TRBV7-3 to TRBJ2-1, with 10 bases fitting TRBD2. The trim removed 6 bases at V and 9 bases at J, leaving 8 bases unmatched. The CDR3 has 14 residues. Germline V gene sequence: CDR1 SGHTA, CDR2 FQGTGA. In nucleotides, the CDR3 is TGTGCCAGCAGACCTAGCGGGGGAACGGGTGAGCAGTTCTTC. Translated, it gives CASRPSGGTGEQFF.

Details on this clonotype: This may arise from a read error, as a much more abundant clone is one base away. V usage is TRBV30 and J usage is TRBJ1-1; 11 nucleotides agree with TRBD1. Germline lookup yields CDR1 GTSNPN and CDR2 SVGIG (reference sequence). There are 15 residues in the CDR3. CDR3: CVWRPWDRGITEAFF. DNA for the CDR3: TGTGTCTGGAGACCCTGGGACAGGGGGATCACTGAAGCTTTCTTT.

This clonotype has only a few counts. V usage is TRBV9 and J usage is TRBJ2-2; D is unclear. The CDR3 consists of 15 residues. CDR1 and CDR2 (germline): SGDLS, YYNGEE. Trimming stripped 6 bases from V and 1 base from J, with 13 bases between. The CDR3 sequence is CASTNYLGNTGELFF. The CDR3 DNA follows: TGTGCCAGCACTAACTACCTCGGGAACACCGGGGAGCTGTTTTTT.

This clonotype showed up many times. The CDR3 DNA is TGCAGTGCTAGACTAGCGGGAGGCACCTACGAGCAGTACTTC. Translating gives CSARLAGGTYEQYF. The chain uses TRBV20-1 and TRBJ2-7; 11 nucleotides agree with TRBD2. The V segment lost 2 bases and the J segment 2 bases; nucleotides outside the gene matches: 2. Germline-derived CDR1 and CDR2 are DFQATT and SNEGSKA (reference sequence). The CDR3 extends over 14 amino acids.

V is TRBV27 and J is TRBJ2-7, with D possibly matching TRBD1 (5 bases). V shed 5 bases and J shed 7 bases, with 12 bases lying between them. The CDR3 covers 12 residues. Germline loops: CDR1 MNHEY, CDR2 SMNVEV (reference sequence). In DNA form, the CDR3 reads TGTGCCAGCAGTAGGCCAAGGGGTGAGCAGTACTTC. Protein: CASSRPRGEQYF.

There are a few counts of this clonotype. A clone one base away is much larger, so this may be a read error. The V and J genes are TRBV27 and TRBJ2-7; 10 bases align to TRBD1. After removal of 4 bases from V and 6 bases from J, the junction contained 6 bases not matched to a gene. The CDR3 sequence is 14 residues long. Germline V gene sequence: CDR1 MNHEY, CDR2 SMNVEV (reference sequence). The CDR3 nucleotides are TGTGCCAGCAGTTCCGGGACAGGGGCCGGCGAGCAGTACTTC. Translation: CASSSGTGAGEQYF.

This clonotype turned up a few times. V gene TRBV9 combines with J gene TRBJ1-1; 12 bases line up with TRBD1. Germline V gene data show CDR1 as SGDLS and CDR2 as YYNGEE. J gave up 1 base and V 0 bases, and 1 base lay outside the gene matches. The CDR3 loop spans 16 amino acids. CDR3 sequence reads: CASSVVGQGANTEAFF. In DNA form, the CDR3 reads TGTGCCAGCAGCGTAGTGGGACAGGGGGCGAACACTGAAGCTTTCTTT.

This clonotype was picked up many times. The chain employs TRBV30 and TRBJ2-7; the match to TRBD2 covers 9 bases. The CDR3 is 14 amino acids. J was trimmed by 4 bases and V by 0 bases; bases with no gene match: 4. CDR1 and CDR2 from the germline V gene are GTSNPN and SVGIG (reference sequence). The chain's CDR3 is CAWSVPSGTYEQYF. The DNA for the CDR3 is TGTGCCTGGAGTGTACCTAGCGGGACTTACGAGCAGTACTTC.

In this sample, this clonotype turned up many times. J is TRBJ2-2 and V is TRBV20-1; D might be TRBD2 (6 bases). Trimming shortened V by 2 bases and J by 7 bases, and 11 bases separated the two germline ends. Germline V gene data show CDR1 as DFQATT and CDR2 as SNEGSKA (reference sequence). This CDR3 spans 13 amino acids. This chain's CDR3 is CSARTGVVGELFF. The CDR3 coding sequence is TGCAGTGCTAGAACGGGAGTAGTCGGGGAGCTGTTTTTT.

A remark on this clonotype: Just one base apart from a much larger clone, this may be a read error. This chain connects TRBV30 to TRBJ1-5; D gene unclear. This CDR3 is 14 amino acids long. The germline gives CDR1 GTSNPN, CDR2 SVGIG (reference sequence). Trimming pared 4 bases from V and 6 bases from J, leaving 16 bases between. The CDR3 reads CAWIRRTGSQPQHF. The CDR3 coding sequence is TGTGCCTGGATCCGCCGGACCGGAAGTCAGCCCCAGCATTTT.

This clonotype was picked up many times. The DNA for the CDR3 is TGCAGTGCCTTGGACAGGGAGCGAACTAGCACAGATACGCAGTATTTT. As protein: CSALDRERTSTDTQYF. The rearrangement joins TRBV20-1 to TRBJ2-3, with TRBD1 matching over 8 bases. Germline lookup yields CDR1 DFQATT and CDR2 SNEGSKA (reference sequence). Trimming at V came to 6 bases and at J to 0 bases, leaving 11 bases not matched to a gene. This CDR3 has 16 amino acids.